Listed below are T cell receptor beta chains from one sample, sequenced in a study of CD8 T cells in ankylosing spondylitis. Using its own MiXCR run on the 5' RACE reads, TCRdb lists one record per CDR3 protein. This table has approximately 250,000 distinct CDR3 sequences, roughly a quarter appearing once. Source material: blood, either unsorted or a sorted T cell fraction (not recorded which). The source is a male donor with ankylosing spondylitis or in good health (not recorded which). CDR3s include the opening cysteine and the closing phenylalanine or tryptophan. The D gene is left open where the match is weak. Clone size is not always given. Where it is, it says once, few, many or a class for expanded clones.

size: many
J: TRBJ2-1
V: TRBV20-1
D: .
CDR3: CSANGQGSDNEQFF
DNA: TGCAGTGCCAACGGCCAGGGTAGTGACAATGAGCAGTTCTTC

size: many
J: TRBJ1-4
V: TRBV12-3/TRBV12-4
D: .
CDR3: CASSFGSSSTNEKLFF
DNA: TGTGCCAGCAGTTTCGGCAGTTCCTCAACTAATGAAAAACTGTTTTTT

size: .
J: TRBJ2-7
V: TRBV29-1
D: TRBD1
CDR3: CSVEKQGEYEQYF
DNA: TGCAGCGTTGAAAAACAGGGGGAGTACGAGCAGTACTTC

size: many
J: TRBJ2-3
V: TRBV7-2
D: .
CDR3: CASSRGAGDTQYF
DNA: TGTGCCAGCAGCCGGGGGGCGGGAGATACGCAGTATTTT

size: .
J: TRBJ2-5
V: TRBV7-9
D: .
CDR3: CASSRHLETQYF
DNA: TGTGCCAGCAGCCGACACCTAGAGACCCAGTACTTC

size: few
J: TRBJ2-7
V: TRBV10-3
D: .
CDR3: CAISELSQGSEQYF
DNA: TGTGCCATCAGTGAGCTTAGTCAGGGGAGCGAGCAGTACTTC

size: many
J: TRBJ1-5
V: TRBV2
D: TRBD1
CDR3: CASKGLDRQPQHF
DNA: TGTGCCAGCAAAGGGTTGGACAGGCAGCCCCAGCATTTT

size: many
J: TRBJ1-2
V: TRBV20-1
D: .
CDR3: CSARDRGYTF
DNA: TGCAGTGCTAGAGATAGAGGCTACACCTTC

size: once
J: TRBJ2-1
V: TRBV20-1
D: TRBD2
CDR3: CSAGTSGGPVPYNEQFF
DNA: TGCAGTGCTGGTACTAGCGGGGGGCCCGTACCCTACAATGAGCAGTTCTTC

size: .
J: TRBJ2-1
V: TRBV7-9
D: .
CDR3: CASSSRAGFSSYNEQFF
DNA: TGTGCCAGCAGCTCCCGGGCAGGGTTCAGCTCCTACAATGAGCAGTTCTTC

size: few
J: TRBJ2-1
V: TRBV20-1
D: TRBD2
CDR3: CGTRGGSSYNEQFF
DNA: TGCGGAACACGCGGGGGAAGCTCCTACAATGAGCAGTTCTTC

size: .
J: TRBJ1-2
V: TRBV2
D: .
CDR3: CAFKKLRDGLQFGYGYTF
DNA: TGTGCCTTCAAGAAGCTACGGGACGGACTACAATTTGGTTATGGCTACACCTTC

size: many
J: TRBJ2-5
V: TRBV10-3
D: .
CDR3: CAISESGGNQETQYF
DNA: TGTGCCATCAGTGAGTCGGGGGGCAACCAAGAGACCCAGTACTTC

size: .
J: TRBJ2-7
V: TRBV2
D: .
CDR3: CASLLSYEQYF
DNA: TGTGCCAGCCTCCTTTCTTACGAGCAGTACTTC